This T cell receptor beta chain was identified in a study of a mutant IDH1 vaccine in newly diagnosed glioma. On this clone itself: Its specificity is not known.

Study-level results: Apparently unrelated to pseudoprogression were changes in the top peripheral T cell clonotypes.

The CDR3 runs 14 residues. V lost 4 bases, J lost 5 bases, and 5 bases stayed unmatched. Germline CDR1 and CDR2: SGHRS and YFSETQ. Sequencing used immunoSEQ multiplex PCR; TCRdb keeps in-frame clones, though not all of them. The data hold approximately 38,000 clones, with approximately 85% observed a single time. Time point defined: week 5, during vaccination. The content of each vaccine dose was 300 ug of mutant IDH1 20-mer peptide, and topical imiquimod accompanied it. Here the sequenced sample was PBMCs, taken from a glioma patient whose treatment included an IDH1 peptide vaccine. This rearrangement joins TRBV5-1 to TRBJ2-3; 9 bases line up with TRBD1. The source is a man aged 35-49 years with glioma. CDR3 sequence: CASSAGQGKDTQYF. CDR3 coding DNA: TGCGCCAGCAGCGCCGGACAGGGGAAAGATACGCAGTATTTT. Drawing the rest from reference TRBV5-1 and TRBJ2-3, the complete variable domain is KAGVTQTPRYLIKTRGQQVTLSCSPISGHRSVSWYQQTPGQGLQFLFEYFSETQRNKGNFPGRFSGRQFSNSRSEMNVSTLELGDSALYLCASSAGQGKDTQYFGPGTRLTVL.